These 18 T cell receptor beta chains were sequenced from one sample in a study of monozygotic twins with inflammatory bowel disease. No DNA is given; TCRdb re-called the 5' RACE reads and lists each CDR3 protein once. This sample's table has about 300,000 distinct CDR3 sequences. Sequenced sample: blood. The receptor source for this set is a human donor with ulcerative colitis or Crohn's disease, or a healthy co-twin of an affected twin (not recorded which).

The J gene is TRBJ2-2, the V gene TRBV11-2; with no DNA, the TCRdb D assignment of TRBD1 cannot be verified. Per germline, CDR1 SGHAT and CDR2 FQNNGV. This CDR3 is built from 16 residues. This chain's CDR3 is CASRPWGGGNTGELFF.

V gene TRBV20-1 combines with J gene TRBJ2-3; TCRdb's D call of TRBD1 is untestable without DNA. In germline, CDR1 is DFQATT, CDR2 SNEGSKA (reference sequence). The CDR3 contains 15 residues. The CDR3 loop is CSAPPPGQYTDTQYF.

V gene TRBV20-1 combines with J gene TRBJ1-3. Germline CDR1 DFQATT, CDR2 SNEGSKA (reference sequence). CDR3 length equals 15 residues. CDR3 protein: CSALRGTSSGNTIYF.

The CDR3 protein is CASSPPGGTNEKLFF. This chain joins TRBV7-9 and TRBJ1-4; TCRdb reports TRBD1, a call that lacks DNA to check it against. Germline V lookup: CDR1 SEHNR, CDR2 FQNEAQ (reference sequence). The CDR3 contains 15 residues. The full variable domain, in which reference TRBV7-9 and TRBJ1-4 provide the parts outside the CDR3, is DTGVSQNPRHKITKRGQNVTFRCDPISEHNRLYWYRQTLGQGPEFLTYFQNEAQLEKSRLLSDRFSAERPKGSFSTLEIQRTEQGDSAMYLCASSPPGGTNEKLFFGSGTQLSVL.

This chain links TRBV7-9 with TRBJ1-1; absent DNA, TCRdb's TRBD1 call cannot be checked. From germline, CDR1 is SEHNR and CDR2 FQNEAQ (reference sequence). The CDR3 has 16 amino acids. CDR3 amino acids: CASSDRDRGLNTEAFF.

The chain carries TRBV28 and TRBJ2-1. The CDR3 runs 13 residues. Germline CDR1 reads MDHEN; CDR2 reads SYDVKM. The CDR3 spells CASRGGSHNEQFF.

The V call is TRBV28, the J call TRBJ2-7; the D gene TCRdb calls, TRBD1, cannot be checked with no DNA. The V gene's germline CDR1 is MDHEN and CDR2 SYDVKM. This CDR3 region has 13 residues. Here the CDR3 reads CASSLFGIDEQYF. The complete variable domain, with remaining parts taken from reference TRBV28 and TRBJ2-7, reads DVKVTQSSRYLVKRTGEKVFLECVQDMDHENMFWYRQDPGLGLRLIYFSYDVKMKEKGDIPEGYSVSREKKERFSLILESASTNQTSMYLCASSLFGIDEQYFGPGTRLTVT.

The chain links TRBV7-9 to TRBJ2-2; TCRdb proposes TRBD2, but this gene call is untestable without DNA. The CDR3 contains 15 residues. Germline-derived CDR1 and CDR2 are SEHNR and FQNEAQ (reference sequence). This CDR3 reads CASSPLAGVSGELFF.

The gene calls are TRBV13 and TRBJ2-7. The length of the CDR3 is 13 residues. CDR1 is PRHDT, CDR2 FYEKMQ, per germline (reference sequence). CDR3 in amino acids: CASSPQWGGEQYF.

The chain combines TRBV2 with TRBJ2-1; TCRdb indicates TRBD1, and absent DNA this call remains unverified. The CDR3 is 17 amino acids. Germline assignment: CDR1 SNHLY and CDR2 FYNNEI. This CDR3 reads CASRDPSSGMPGNEQFF.

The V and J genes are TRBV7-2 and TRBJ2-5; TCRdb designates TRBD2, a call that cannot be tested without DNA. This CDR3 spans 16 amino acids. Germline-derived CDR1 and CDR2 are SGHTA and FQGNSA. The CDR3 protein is CASSPLRSIPGETQYF.

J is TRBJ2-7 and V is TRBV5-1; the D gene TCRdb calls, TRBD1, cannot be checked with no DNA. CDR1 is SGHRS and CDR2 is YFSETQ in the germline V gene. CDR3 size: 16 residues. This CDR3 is CASSFQRGRLFYEQYF.

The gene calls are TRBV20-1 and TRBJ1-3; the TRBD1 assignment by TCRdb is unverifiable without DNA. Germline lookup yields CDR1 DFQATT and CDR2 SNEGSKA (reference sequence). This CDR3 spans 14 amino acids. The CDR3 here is CSAGAQNSGNTIYF.

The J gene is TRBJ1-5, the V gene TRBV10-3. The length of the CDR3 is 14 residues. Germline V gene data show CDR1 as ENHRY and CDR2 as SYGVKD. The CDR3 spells CAISDRYSNQPQHF.

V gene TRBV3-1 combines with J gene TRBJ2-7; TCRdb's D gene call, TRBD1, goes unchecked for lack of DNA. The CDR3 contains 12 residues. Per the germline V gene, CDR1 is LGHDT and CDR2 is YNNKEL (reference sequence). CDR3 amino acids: CASSQRDREQYF.

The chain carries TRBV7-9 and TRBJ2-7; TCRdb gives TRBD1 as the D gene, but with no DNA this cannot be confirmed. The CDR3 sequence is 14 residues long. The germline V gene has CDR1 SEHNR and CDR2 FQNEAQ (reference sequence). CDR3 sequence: CASSLGTGSHEQYF. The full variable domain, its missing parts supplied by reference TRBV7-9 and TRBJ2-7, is DTGVSQNPRHKITKRGQNVTFRCDPISEHNRLYWYRQTLGQGPEFLTYFQNEAQLEKSRLLSDRFSAERPKGSFSTLEIQRTEQGDSAMYLCASSLGTGSHEQYFGPGTRLTVT.

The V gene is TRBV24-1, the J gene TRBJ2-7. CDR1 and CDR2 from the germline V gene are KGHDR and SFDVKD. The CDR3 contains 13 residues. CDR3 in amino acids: CATSDLWGYEQYF.

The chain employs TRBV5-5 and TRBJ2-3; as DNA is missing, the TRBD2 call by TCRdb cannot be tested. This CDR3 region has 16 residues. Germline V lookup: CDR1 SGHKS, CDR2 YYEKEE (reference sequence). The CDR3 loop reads CASSLLSGRMTDTQYF.